These 29 T cell receptor beta chains came from one sample sequenced in a study of early T cells in non-severe SARS-CoV-2 infection. From the 5' RACE reads, TCRdb called clonotypes with MiXCR, one entry per CDR3 protein. This sample has approximately 84,000 distinct CDR3 sequences, with around 13% found just once. Sequenced input: whole blood. These TCRs come from an adult who was a healthcare worker with PCR-confirmed SARS-CoV-2 infection or an uninfected control (not recorded which).

There are many counts of this clonotype. The J gene is TRBJ1-6, the V gene TRBV18; 9 bases are shared with TRBD1. The germline gives CDR1 KGHSH, CDR2 LQKENI. The CDR3 extends over 16 amino acids. The junction had 7 bases not matched to a gene; V was cut back by 3 bases and J by 7 bases. The CDR3 region is CASSPRDRVRNSPLHF. For the CDR3, the DNA is TGTGCCAGCTCACCGAGGGACAGGGTAAGGAATTCACCCCTCCACTTT.

The sample holds many counts of this clonotype. The chain links TRBV12-3 or TRBV12-4 to TRBJ2-1, with 7 bases matching TRBD1. The V segment lost 7 bases and the J segment 1 base; nucleotides outside the gene matches: 7. This CDR3 contains 15 residues. CDR3 nucleotides: TGTGCCAGCAAAGGGGGCAGGGGATCCTACAATGAGCAGTTCTTC. This sequence encodes CASKGGRGSYNEQFF.

This clonotype was recorded many times. This chain joins TRBV19 and TRBJ2-4; D perhaps matches TRBD1 (6 bases). With 4 bases removed from V and 0 bases from J, the gap between germline ends came to 16 bases. The CDR3 consists of 17 residues. Germline CDR1 reads LNHDA; CDR2 reads SQIVND (reference sequence). The CDR3 spells CASSTLTGRVAKNIQYF. The CDR3 DNA reads TGTGCCAGTAGTACGTTAACAGGGAGAGTAGCCAAAAACATTCAGTACTTC.

This clonotype was counted many times. The rearrangement uses TRBV10-2 and TRBJ2-1, with D possibly TRBD2 on 6 matching bases. The V end was cut by 6 bases, the J end by 1 base, with 13 bases between. CDR3 length: 15 residues. CDR1 is WSHSY and CDR2 is SAAADI in the germline V gene. This CDR3 is CASSPGTPSYNEQFF. The CDR3 region has the DNA TGCGCCAGCAGCCCCGGGACTCCGTCCTACAATGAGCAGTTCTTC.

The CDR3 here is CASISSLTDTQYF. The CDR3 DNA reads as TGTGCCAGCATCTCCAGTCTCACAGATACGCAGTATTTT. The gene calls are TRBV28 and TRBJ2-3, with D unclear. CDR1 and CDR2 from the germline V gene are MDHEN and SYDVKM. CDR3 length: 13 amino acids. Trimming removed 7 bases from V and 2 bases from J, with 10 bases in between.

This clonotype was counted ten times or more. J is TRBJ2-6 and V is TRBV19, with TRBD1 matching over 10 bases. This CDR3 has 18 amino acids. Germline V gene sequence: CDR1 LNHDA, CDR2 SQIVND (reference sequence). The V gene end was trimmed by 7 bases and the J gene end by 2 bases; junction bases not matched to a gene: 11. The CDR3 is CASTARDRGMAGANVLTF. The CDR3 bases are TGTGCCAGTACCGCCCGGGACAGGGGAATGGCTGGGGCCAACGTCCTGACTTTC.

The V call is TRBV10-3, the J call TRBJ1-1, with a weak D call TRBD1 (5 bases). Germline V gene sequence: CDR1 ENHRY, CDR2 SYGVKD. The CDR3 spans 16 residues. Trimming left V 3 bases short and J 0 bases short, with 14 bases between. The CDR3 DNA reads as TGTGCCATCAGTGATCCAGGGTACCCCATGAACACTGAAGCTTTCTTT. Translated, it gives CAISDPGYPMNTEAFF.

The chain employs TRBV6-5 and TRBJ1-2; perhaps TRBD1 as D (5 bases). CDR1 is MNHEY, CDR2 SVGAGI, per germline. The germline V and J ends were trimmed by 0 bases and 5 bases, with 7 bases remaining between them. The CDR3 is made up of 13 amino acids. CDR3 sequence reads: CASSYSTDYGYTF. Written as DNA, the CDR3 is TGTGCCAGCAGTTACTCGACAGATTATGGCTACACCTTC.

The J gene is TRBJ1-2, the V gene TRBV2; 8 bases line up with TRBD1. This CDR3 spans 17 amino acids. J was trimmed by 8 bases and V by 0 bases; bases with no gene match: 14. Germline V lookup: CDR1 SNHLY, CDR2 FYNNEI. CDR3 sequence: CASSEATNPGQVRGYTF. CDR3 bases: TGTGCCAGCAGTGAAGCCACTAACCCGGGACAGGTCAGGGGCTACACCTTC.

Of note for this clonotype: A single base separates this from a much larger clone, so it may be a read error. V gene TRBV7-9 combines with J gene TRBJ2-1; 10 bases map to TRBD1. Germline V gene data show CDR1 as SEHNR and CDR2 as FQNEAQ (reference sequence). This CDR3 spans 15 amino acids. CDR3 in amino acids: CPSSTGTGAYNEQFF. For the CDR3, the DNA is TGTCCCAGCAGCACCGGGACAGGGGCCTACAATGAGCAGTTCTTC.

This clonotype was counted a few times. The chain couples TRBV27 to TRBJ1-2, with 8 nucleotides matching TRBD1. The CDR3 runs to 14 residues. V lost 6 bases, J lost 4 bases, and 7 bases stayed unmatched. Germline V CDR1 and CDR2: MNHEY, SMNVEV (reference sequence). The CDR3 is CASSTQGAAYGYTF. The DNA for the CDR3 is TGTGCCAGCAGCACCCAGGGGGCGGCCTATGGCTACACCTTC.

The genes are TRBV7-2 and TRBJ2-3; 15 bases agree with TRBD2. V trimming: 1 base; J trimming: 2 bases; junction bases outside the gene matches: 4. Germline lookup yields CDR1 SGHTA and CDR2 FQGNSA. CDR3 length: 18 amino acids. The CDR3 sequence: CASSLVRTSGRATDTQYF. In DNA, the CDR3 is TGTGCCAGCAGCTTAGTTCGGACTAGCGGGAGGGCCACAGATACGCAGTATTTT.

This clonotype was detected a few times. V is TRBV5-1 and J is TRBJ1-6, with 7 bases fitting TRBD1. Germline-derived CDR1 and CDR2 are SGHRS and YFSETQ. The CDR3 contains 12 residues. J lost 12 bases, V lost 4 bases, and 4 bases had no gene match. The CDR3 DNA follows: TGCGCCAGCAGCAGGGGGCAGGGACCCCTCCACTTT. This gives the protein CASSRGQGPLHF.

This clonotype has just a few counts. The chain combines TRBV28 with TRBJ2-3, with D perhaps matching TRBD1 or TRBD2 (5 bases each). The germline V gene has CDR1 MDHEN and CDR2 SYDVKM. V was shortened by 3 bases and J by 1 base, with 17 bases between the two germline ends. The CDR3 is made up of 17 amino acids. The CDR3 reads CASSFYAVGGGTDTQYF. CDR3 in DNA: TGTGCCAGCAGTTTTTACGCCGTTGGGGGAGGCACAGATACGCAGTATTTT.

The chain couples TRBV11-3 to TRBJ2-1, with 7 bases matching TRBD1. V shed 4 bases, J shed 7 bases, and the junction held 10 bases outside the gene matches. This CDR3 has 15 residues. Germline CDR1 SGHNT, CDR2 YENEEA. CDR3 loop: CASSSTDRVMNEQFF. In DNA form, the CDR3 reads TGTGCCAGCAGCTCGACTGACAGGGTGATGAATGAGCAGTTCTTC. Looking up the rest from reference TRBV11-3 and TRBJ2-1 gives the full variable domain: EAGVVQSPRYKIIEKKQPVAFWCNPISGHNTLYWYLQNLGQGPELLIRYENEEAVDDSQLPKDRFSAERLKGVDSTLKIQPAELGDSAVYLCASSSTDRVMNEQFFGPGTRLTVL.

This clonotype was seen many times. This chain links TRBV20-1 with TRBJ2-5, with 16 bases that match TRBD2. The CDR3 spans 16 residues. The V and J ends lost 6 bases and 2 bases, in that order; junction bases with no gene match: 6. Germline CDR1 is DFQATT and CDR2 is SNEGSKA (reference sequence). The CDR3 reads CSALGLAGGGQETQYF. For the CDR3, the DNA is TGCAGTGCACTGGGACTAGCGGGAGGGGGACAAGAGACCCAGTACTTC.

This rearrangement joins TRBV5-1 to TRBJ1-3; D not resolved. The CDR3 length is 14 residues. Germline V gene lookup returns CDR1 SGHRS and CDR2 YFSETQ. Deletions cut 4 bases from V and 0 bases from J, with 8 bases between. The CDR3 loop is CASSPDVSGNTIYF. Written as DNA, the CDR3 is TGCGCCAGCAGCCCTGACGTCTCTGGAAACACCATATATTTT.

Ten or more counts support this clonotype. Germline and junction disagree at one end, which may indicate a read error. V is TRBV12-3 or TRBV12-4 and J is TRBJ1-1; D is ambiguous. This CDR3 contains 11 residues. The CDR3 loop is CASSFQSHPNF. Written as DNA, the CDR3 is TGTGCCAGCAGTTTCCAGTCCCACCCGAACTTT.

The chain carries TRBV20-1 and TRBJ2-5; the match to TRBD2 covers 8 bases. The germline V gene has CDR1 DFQATT and CDR2 SNEGSKA (reference sequence). Trimming removed 2 bases from V and 5 bases from J; junction bases left unmatched: 7. The CDR3 has 14 residues. For the CDR3, the DNA is TGCAGTGCTAGACCGGGGGGGCCGGGTGAGACCCAGTACTTC. Protein sequence: CSARPGGPGETQYF.

The sample holds a few counts of this clonotype. This chain links TRBV7-9 with TRBJ1-1, with D possibly TRBD1 on 5 matching bases. The CDR3 is 13 amino acids. Deletions cut 5 bases from V and 7 bases from J, with 14 bases between. Germline loops: CDR1 SEHNR, CDR2 FQNEAQ (reference sequence). The DNA for the CDR3 is TGTGCCAGCAGCCTCTTGGGGGAGGATGAAGCTTTCTTT. Translation gives CASSLLGEDEAFF. Full variable domain (outside the CDR3, taken from reference TRBV7-9 and TRBJ1-1): DTGVSQNPRHKITKRGQNVTFRCDPISEHNRLYWYRQTLGQGPEFLTYFQNEAQLEKSRLLSDRFSAERPKGSFSTLEIQRTEQGDSAMYLCASSLLGEDEAFFGQGTRLTVV.

V usage is TRBV5-1 and J usage is TRBJ2-7; 9 bases align to TRBD1. Germline-derived CDR1 and CDR2 are SGHRS and YFSETQ. The CDR3 length is 14 residues. Unmatched junction bases numbered 8, after V lost 5 bases and J lost 5 bases. The CDR3 nucleotides read TGCGCCAGCAGTTCCGGGACAGGGCGGAACGAGCAGTACTTC. Protein sequence: CASSSGTGRNEQYF.

J is TRBJ2-7 and V is TRBV3-1, with 7 bases matching TRBD2. Unmatched junction bases numbered 4, after V lost 0 bases and J lost 2 bases. The CDR3 extends over 15 amino acids. CDR1 is LGHDT and CDR2 is YNNKEL in the germline V gene (reference sequence). The CDR3 coding sequence is TGTGCCAGCAGCCAAGATGTGGGGGGGACCTACGAGCAGTACTTC. Amino acid sequence: CASSQDVGGTYEQYF.

This clonotype was detected only once. Compared with germline, one end of the junction differs, possibly owing to a read error. This rearrangement joins TRBV2 to TRBJ2-3; possibly TRBD2 for D (5 bases). This CDR3 has 14 amino acids. The germline gives CDR1 SNHLY, CDR2 FYNNEI. In nucleotides, the CDR3 is TGTGCCAACAGTTATACTAGTCTCACAGATACGCAGTATTTT. Amino acids: CANSYTSLTDTQYF.

This clonotype showed up just a few times. The chain is built from TRBV27 and TRBJ2-1, with TRBD1 matching over 9 bases. Per germline, CDR1 MNHEY and CDR2 SMNVEV (reference sequence). This CDR3 region has 15 residues. J gave up 11 bases and V 2 bases, and 10 bases lay outside the gene matches. In nucleotides, the CDR3 is TGTGCCAGCAGTTTAGCGACTCCCGGGACAGGGCAGCAGTTCTTC. It specifies CASSLATPGTGQQFF.

This chain links TRBV6-5 with TRBJ2-5; D might be TRBD1 or TRBD2, each matching 5 bases. Trimming took off 6 bases at V and 5 bases at J, with 16 bases between the two ends. The CDR3 is 14 residues long. Germline-derived CDR1 and CDR2 are MNHEY and SVGAGI. The CDR3 DNA reads as TGTGCCAGCAGCAACAAGGGGAGAAGCGAGACCCAGTACTTC. It yields the protein CASSNKGRSETQYF.

This clonotype was seen ten or more times. The rearrangement uses TRBV10-1 and TRBJ1-1; 7 bases map to TRBD1. The CDR3 runs 13 residues. Germline CDR1 and CDR2: WNHNN and SYGVQD (reference sequence). Trimming at V came to 5 bases and at J to 10 bases, leaving 10 bases not matched to a gene. CDR3 nucleotide sequence: TGCGCCAGCAGTCCTGGACAGGACGTTGCAGCTTTCTTT. Encoded protein: CASSPGQDVAAFF.

This chain links TRBV19 with TRBJ2-1; TRBD1 matches at 9 bases. The trim removed 5 bases at V and 8 bases at J, leaving 10 bases unmatched. CDR1 is LNHDA, CDR2 SQIVND, per germline (reference sequence). The CDR3 consists of 15 residues. CDR3 residues: CASSPPGTGSHEQFF. The CDR3, as DNA: TGTGCCAGTAGTCCTCCCGGGACAGGGTCTCATGAGCAGTTCTTC.

This clonotype has a count of ten or more. The chain carries TRBV5-4 and TRBJ2-2; TRBD1 matches at 9 bases. The CDR3 runs 14 residues. The junction had 4 bases not matched to a gene; V was cut back by 0 bases and J by 10 bases. In germline, CDR1 is SGHNT, CDR2 YYREEE (reference sequence). The DNA of the CDR3 is TGTGCCAGCAGCTTGGGGACAGGGGTGATGGAGCTGTTTTTT. It specifies CASSLGTGVMELFF.

This clonotype was found many times. The chain joins TRBV2 to TRBJ1-2; TRBD1 matches at 7 bases. The CDR3 runs to 13 residues. Per germline, CDR1 SNHLY and CDR2 FYNNEI. J lost 6 bases, V lost 4 bases, and 5 bases had no gene match. The CDR3 is CASSAGQVDGYTF. Written as DNA, the CDR3 is TGTGCCAGCAGTGCAGGACAGGTCGATGGCTACACCTTC.